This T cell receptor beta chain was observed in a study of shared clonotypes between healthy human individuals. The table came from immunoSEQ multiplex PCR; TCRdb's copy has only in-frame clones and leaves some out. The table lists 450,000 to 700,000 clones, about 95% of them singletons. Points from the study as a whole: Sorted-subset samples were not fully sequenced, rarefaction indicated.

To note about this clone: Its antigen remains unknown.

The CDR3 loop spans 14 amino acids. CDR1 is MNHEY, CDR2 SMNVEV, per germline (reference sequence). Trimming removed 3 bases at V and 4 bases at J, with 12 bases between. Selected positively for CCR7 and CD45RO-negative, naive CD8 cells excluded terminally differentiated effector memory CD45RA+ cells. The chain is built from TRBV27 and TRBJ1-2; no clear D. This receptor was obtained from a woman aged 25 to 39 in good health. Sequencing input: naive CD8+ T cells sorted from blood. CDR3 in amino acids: CASSFGGSPYGYTF. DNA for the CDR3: TGTGCCAGCAGTTTTGGCGGCAGTCCCTATGGCTACACCTTC.